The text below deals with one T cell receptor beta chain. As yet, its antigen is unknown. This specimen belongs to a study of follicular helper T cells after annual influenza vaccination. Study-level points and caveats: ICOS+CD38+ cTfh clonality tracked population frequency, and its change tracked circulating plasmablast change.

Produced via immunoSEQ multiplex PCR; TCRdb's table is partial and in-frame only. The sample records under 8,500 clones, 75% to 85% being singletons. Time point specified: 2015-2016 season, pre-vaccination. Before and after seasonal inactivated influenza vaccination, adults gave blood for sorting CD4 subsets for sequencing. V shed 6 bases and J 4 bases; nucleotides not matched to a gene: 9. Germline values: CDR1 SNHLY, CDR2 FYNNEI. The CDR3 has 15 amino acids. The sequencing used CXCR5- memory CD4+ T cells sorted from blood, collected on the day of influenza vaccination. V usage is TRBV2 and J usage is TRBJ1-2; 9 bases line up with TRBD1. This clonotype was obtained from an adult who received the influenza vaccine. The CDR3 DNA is TGTGCCAGCAGGGACCGGGACAGGGAGGCCTATGGCTACACCTTC. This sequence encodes CASRDRDREAYGYTF.